The subject of this entry is one T cell receptor beta chain. The entry originates in a study of shared T cell receptors in the human thymus. V lost 0 bases and J 4 bases, leaving 15 bases between the germline ends. The V gene's germline CDR1 is MGHRA and CDR2 YSYEKL. The CDR3 runs 16 residues. Using immunoSEQ multiplex PCR, the repertoire was profiled, and TCRdb retains in-frame clones only, with some absent. This sample has approximately 760,000 clones, with approximately 85% found just once. This sample also appeared in a second study, on human thymus T cells.

The material sequenced was thymocytes. The source is a girl less than two years old with a congenital heart defect. The chain joins TRBV4-1 to TRBJ1-1; tentative D call: TRBD1 (5 bases). This chain's CDR3 is CASSQESRVGLTEAFF. CDR3 nucleotides: TGCGCCAGCAGCCAAGAATCCAGGGTGGGGCTCACTGAAGCTTTCTTT.